This T cell receptor beta chain stems from a study of cytomegalovirus exposure and HLA in healthy donors. A word on this clone: The target antigen is unknown.

The PCR made use of 60 Vbeta and 13 Jbeta primers. The table came from immunoSEQ multiplex PCR; TCRdb's copy has only in-frame clones and leaves some out. Of roughly 100,000 clones in the sample, roughly 83% were seen once. Germline V lookup: CDR1 SGHRS, CDR2 YFSETQ. V lost 7 bases and J 1 base, leaving 15 bases between the germline ends. There are 14 residues in the CDR3. Notes on the study in general: Cytomegalovirus association was listed for 164 TCR beta chains. Later genetic work tied a missense DCLRE1C variant to beta-chain V and J trimming. The authors excluded some V segments, including TRBV6-2 and TRBV6-3, as indistinguishable.

The sequenced material came from PBMCs. This clonotype was obtained from a man between 35 and 55 years old in good health and CMV-seronegative. The chain links TRBV5-1 to TRBJ2-7; possibly TRBD2 for D (7 bases). CDR3 residues: CASGDGGLSYEQYF. CDR3 DNA sequence: TGCGCCAGCGGCGACGGGGGGCTTTCCTACGAGCAGTACTTC.